The clone carrying this T cell receptor beta chain has a count of ten or more. The sample belongs to a study of Graves' ophthalmopathy and Graves' hyperthyroidism. For repertoire sequencing, the TCR beta CDR3 regions were amplified from RNA transcripts. Second-round multiplex PCR followed a first-round RT-PCR using HTBI primers. TCRdb reanalysed the multiplex PCR reads using MiXCR and keeps one entry per CDR3 protein. The sample yields hundreds of thousands of distinct CDR3 sequences, 20% to 25% seen once. V lost 2 bases to trimming and J lost 7 bases; unmatched junction nucleotides: 8. Germline CDR1 SGHRS, CDR2 YFSETQ. This CDR3 spans 15 amino acids.

The chain carries TRBV5-1 and TRBJ1-5, with TRBD1 matching 8 bases. This TCR derives from a young woman with stable Graves' hyperthyroidism. Some clones in this sample may be carry-over from other donors' samples. The sequenced material came from peripheral blood. CDR3 region: CASSLTTGGGQPQHF. The CDR3 bases are TGCGCCAGCAGCTTAACAACAGGGGGAGGGCAGCCCCAGCATTTT.